The present entry profiles one T cell receptor (beta chain) with its context. Its specificity is not known. The CDR3 totals 16 residues. The germline V gene has CDR1 MGHRA and CDR2 YSYEKL. This entry is derived from a study of CXCR3-negative and CXCR3-positive naive CD8 T cells. General study points: When CXCR3-positive naive cells were set against CXCR3-negative naive cells, the former had more hydrophobic TRB CDR3s. Both naive subsets showed comparably high diversity, and memory CD8+ cells showed much lower diversity.

Libraries of TRB cDNA were made by 5' RACE and carried UMIs. Using the 5' RACE reads, TCRdb records one entry per CDR3 protein without DNA. The specimen's table records some 150,000 distinct CDR3 sequences. The chain has TRBV4-1 and TRBJ2-6; TCRdb calls TRBD1, which cannot be checked without DNA. This TCR was sampled from a human donor in good health. Some clones in this sample may be carry-over from other donors' samples. Sequenced: naive CXCR3+ CD8+ T cells from blood. Subset specified: CD45RO-CCR7+CD27+CD95- naive CD8+ T cells expressing CXCR3 (TNR3+). The CDR3 here is CASSQDGQGGANVLTF.